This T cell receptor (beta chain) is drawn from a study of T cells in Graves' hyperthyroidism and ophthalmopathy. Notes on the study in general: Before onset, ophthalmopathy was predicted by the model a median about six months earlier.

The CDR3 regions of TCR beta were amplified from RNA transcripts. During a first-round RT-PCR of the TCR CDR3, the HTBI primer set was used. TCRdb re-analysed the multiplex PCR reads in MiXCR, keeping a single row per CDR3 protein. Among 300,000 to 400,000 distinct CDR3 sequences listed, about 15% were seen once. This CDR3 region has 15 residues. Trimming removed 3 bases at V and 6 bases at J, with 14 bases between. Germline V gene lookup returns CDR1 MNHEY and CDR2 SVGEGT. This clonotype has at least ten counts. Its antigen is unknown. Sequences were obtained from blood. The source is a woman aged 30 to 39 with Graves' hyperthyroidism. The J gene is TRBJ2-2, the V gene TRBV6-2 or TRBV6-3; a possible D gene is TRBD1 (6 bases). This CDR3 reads CASSYQGRGAGELFF. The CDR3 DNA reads TGTGCCAGCAGTTATCAGGGGAGAGGCGCCGGGGAGCTGTTTTTT.